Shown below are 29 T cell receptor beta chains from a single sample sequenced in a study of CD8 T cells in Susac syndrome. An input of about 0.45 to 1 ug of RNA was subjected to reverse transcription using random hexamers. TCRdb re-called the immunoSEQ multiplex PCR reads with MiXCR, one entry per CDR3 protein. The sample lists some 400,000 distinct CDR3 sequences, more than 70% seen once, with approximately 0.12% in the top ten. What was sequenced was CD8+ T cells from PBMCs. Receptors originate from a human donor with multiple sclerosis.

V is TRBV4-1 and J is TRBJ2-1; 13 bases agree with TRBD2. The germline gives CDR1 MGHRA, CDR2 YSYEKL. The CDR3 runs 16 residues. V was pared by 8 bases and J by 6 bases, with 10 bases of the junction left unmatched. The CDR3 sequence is CASVGLTSGRANEQFF. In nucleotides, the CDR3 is TGCGCCAGCGTCGGATTAACTAGCGGGAGGGCCAATGAGCAGTTCTTC.

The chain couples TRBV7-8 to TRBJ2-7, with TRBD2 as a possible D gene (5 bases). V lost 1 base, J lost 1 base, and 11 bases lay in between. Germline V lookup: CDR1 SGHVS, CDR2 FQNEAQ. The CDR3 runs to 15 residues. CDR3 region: CASSLGRTGSYEQYF. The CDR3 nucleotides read TGTGCCAGCAGCTTAGGAAGGACTGGGTCCTACGAGCAGTACTTC.

The CDR3 loop reads CASSQVIENEQFF. The CDR3, as DNA: TGTGCCAGCAGCCAAGTTATCGAAAATGAGCAGTTCTTC. This chain links TRBV3-1 with TRBJ2-1; unclear D gene. Trimming stripped 1 base from V and 7 bases from J, with 8 bases between. The CDR3 loop spans 13 amino acids. Germline V lookup: CDR1 LGHDT, CDR2 YNNKEL (reference sequence).

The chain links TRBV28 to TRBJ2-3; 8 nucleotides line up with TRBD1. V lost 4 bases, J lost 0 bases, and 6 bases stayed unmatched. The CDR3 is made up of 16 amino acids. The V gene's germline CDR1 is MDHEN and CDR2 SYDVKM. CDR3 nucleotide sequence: TGTGCCAGCAGTTCTCCCCGGGACAGGAGCACAGATACGCAGTATTTT. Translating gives CASSSPRDRSTDTQYF.

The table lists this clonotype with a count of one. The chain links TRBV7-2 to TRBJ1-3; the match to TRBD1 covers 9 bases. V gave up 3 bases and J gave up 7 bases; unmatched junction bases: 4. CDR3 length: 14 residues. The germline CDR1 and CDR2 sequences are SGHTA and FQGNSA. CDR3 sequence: CASSFSQGANTIYF. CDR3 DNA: TGTGCCAGCAGCTTCTCACAGGGGGCGAACACCATATATTTT.

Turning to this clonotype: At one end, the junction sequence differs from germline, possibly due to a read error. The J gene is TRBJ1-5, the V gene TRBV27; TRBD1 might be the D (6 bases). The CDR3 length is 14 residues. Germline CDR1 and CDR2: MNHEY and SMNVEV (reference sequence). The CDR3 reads CASSYRDPNQPQHF. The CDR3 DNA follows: TGTGCCAGTAGTTACAGGGATCCCAATCAGCCCCAGCATTTT.

DNA for the CDR3: TGTGCCAGCAGTTCATCTCTAGCTTTCTTT. This translates into CASSSSLAFF. This rearrangement joins TRBV2 to TRBJ1-1; D is unclear. The ends were cut back, 5 bases at V and 10 bases at J, with 8 bases in the middle. CDR1 and CDR2 (germline): SNHLY, FYNNEI. This CDR3 has 10 amino acids.

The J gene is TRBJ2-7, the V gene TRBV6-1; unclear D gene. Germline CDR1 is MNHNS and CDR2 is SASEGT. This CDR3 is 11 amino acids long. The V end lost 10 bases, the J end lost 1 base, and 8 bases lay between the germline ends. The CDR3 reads CATTESYEQYF. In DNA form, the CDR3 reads TGTGCCACAACAGAGTCCTACGAGCAGTACTTC.

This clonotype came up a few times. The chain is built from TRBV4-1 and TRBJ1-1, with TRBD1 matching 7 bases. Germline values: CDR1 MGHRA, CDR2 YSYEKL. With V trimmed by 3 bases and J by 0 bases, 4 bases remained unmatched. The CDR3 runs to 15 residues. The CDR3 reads CASSHEGQLNTEAFF. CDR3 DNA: TGCGCCAGCAGCCATGAGGGACAGCTGAACACTGAAGCTTTCTTT.

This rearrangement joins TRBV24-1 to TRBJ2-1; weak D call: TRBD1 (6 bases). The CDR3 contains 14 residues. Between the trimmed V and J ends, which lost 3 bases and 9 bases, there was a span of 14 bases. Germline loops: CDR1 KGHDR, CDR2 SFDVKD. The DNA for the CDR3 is TGTGCCACCAGTGATAGAACAGGGAAGACTGAGCAGTTCTTC. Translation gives CATSDRTGKTEQFF.

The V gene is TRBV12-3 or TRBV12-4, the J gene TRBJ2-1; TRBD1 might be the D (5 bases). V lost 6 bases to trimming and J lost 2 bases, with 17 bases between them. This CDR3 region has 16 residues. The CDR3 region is CASSLGAGYTYNEQFF. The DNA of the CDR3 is TGTGCCAGCAGCCTAGGGGCCGGCTACACCTACAATGAGCAGTTCTTC.

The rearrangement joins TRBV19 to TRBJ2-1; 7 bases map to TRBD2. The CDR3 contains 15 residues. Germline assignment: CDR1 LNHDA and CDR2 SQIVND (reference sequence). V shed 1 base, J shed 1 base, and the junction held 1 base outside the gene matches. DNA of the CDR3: TGTGCCAGTAGTATAGCTAGCGGATCCTACAATGAGCAGTTCTTC. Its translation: CASSIASGSYNEQFF.

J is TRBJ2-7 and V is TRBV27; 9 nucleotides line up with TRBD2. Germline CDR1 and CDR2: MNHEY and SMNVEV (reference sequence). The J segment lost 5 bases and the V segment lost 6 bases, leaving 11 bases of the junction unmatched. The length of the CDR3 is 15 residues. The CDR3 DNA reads TGTGCCAGCAGGCCTCATCGGACTAGCGTAGACGAGCAGTACTTC. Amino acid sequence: CASRPHRTSVDEQYF.

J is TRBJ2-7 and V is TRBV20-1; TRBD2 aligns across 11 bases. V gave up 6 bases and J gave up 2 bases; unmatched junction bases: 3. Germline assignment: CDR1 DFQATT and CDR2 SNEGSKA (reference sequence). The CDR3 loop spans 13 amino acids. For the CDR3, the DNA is TGCAGTGCCATAGCGGGAGGGCCCTACGAGCAGTACTTC. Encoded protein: CSAIAGGPYEQYF.

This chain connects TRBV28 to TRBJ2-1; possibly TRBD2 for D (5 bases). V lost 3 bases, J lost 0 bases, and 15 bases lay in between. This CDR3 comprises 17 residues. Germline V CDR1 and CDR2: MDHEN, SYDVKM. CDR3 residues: CASSFGWAGPSYNEQFF. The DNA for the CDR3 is TGTGCCAGCAGTTTCGGGTGGGCGGGCCCCTCCTACAATGAGCAGTTCTTC.

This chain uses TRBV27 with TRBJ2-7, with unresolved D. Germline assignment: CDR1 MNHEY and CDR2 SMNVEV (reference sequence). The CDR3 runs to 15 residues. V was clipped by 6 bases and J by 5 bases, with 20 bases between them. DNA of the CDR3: TGTGCCAGCAGCCCGAACCCGCCCGACCTGAACGAGCAGTACTTC. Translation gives CASSPNPPDLNEQYF.

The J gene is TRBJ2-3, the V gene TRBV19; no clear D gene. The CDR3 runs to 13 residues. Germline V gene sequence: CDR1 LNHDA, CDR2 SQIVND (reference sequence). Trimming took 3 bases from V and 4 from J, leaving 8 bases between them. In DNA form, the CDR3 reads TGTGCCAGTAGTATGAAAGGGTCAGATACGCAGTATTTT. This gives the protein CASSMKGSDTQYF.

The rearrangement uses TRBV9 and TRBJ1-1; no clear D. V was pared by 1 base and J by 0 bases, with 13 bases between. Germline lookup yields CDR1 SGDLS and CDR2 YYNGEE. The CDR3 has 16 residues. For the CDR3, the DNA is TGTGCCAGCAGCGTAATGAGGGTCGGTGTGAACACTGAAGCTTTCTTT. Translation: CASSVMRVGVNTEAFF.

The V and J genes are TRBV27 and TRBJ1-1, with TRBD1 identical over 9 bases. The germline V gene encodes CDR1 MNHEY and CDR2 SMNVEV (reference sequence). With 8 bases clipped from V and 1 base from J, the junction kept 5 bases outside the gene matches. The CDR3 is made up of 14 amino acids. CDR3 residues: CASHWTGANTEAFF. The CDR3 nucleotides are TGTGCCAGCCACTGGACAGGGGCGAACACTGAAGCTTTCTTT.

The CDR3 DNA follows: TGTGCCAGCAGCTTAGGCGGGACAGCTCACAATGAGCAGTTCTTC. It codes for CASSLGGTAHNEQFF. The genes are TRBV7-9 and TRBJ2-1; tentative D call: TRBD1 (7 bases). V lost 1 base, J lost 5 bases, and 12 bases lay in between. Germline V gene data show CDR1 as SEHNR and CDR2 as FQNEAQ (reference sequence). CDR3 length: 15 residues.

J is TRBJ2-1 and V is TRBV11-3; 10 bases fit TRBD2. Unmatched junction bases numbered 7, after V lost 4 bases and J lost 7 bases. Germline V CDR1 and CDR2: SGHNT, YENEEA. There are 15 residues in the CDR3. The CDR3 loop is CASSSKAGGPNEQFF. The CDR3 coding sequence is TGTGCCAGCAGCTCAAAAGCGGGAGGGCCTAATGAGCAGTTCTTC.

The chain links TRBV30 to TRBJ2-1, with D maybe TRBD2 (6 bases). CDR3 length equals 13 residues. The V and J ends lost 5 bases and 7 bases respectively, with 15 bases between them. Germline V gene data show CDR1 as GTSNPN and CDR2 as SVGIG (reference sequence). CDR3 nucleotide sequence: TGTGCCTGGCGGGGGTCGATAGAAAATGAGCAGTTCTTC. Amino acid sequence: CAWRGSIENEQFF.

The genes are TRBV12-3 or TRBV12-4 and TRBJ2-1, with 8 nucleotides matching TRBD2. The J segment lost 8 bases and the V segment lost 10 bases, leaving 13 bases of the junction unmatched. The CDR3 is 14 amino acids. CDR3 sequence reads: CATAREVLYDEQFF. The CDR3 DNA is TGTGCCACAGCGCGGGAGGTTTTGTACGATGAGCAGTTCTTC.

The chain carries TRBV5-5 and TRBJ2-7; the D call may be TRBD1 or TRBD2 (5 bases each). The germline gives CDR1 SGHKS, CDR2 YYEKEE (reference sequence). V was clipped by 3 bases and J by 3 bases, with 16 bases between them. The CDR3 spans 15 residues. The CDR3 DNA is TGTGCCAGCAGCTCCCCGGGACCTGAATACTACGAGCAGTACTTC. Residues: CASSSPGPEYYEQYF.

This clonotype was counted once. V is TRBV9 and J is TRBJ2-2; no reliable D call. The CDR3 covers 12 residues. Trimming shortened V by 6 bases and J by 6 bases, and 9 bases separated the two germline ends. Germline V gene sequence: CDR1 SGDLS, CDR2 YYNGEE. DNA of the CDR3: TGTGCCAGCACATCCTCTTCCGGGGAGCTGTTTTTT. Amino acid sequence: CASTSSSGELFF.

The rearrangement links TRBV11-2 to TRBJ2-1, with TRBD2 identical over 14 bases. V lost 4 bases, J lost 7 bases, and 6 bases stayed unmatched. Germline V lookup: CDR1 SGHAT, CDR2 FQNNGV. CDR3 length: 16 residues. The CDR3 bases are TGTGCCAGCAGCTCCGGGACTAGCGGGGGAAAGAATGAGCAGTTCTTC. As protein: CASSSGTSGGKNEQFF. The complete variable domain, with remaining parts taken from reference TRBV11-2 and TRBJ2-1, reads EAGVAQSPRYKIIEKRQSVAFWCNPISGHATLYWYQQILGQGPKLLIQFQNNGVVDDSQLPKDRFSAERLKGVDSTLKIQPAKLEDSAVYLCASSSGTSGGKNEQFFGPGTRLTVL.

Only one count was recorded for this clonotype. The CDR3 loop reads CASSLTSPDTQYF. The CDR3 nucleotides read TGTGCCAGCAGCTTGACTAGCCCAGATACGCAGTATTTT. This chain links TRBV5-4 with TRBJ2-3; weak D call: TRBD2 (6 bases). Trimming stripped 1 base from V and 4 bases from J, with 7 bases between. Germline V gives CDR1 SGHNT, CDR2 YYREEE (reference sequence). The CDR3 runs to 13 residues. Full variable domain (remainder filled in from reference TRBV5-4 and TRBJ2-3): ETGVTQSPTHLIKTRGQQVTLRCSSQSGHNTVSWYQQALGQGPQFIFQYYREEENGRGNFPPRFSGLQFPNYSSELNVNALELDDSALYLCASSLTSPDTQYFGPGTRLTVL.

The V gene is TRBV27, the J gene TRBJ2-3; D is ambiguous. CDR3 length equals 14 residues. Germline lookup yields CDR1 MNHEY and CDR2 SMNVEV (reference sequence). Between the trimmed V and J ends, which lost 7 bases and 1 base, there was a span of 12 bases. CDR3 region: CASTNSWGTDTQYF. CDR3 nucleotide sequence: TGTGCCAGCACGAACTCGTGGGGCACAGATACGCAGTATTTT.

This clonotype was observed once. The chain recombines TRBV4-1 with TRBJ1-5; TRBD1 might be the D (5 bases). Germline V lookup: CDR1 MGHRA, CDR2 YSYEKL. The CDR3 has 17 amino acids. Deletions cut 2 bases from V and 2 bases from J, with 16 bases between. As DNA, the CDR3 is TGCGCCAGCAGCCAAAACCGGGACCCCGGCGGCAATCAGCCCCAGCATTTT. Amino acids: CASSQNRDPGGNQPQHF.